Shown below are 17 T cell receptor beta chains from a single sample sequenced in a study of identical twins. TCRdb redid the calling of the 5' RACE reads with MiXCR, one entry per CDR3 protein. This table holds approximately 280,000 distinct CDR3 sequences, about 8% found once. The same data also went into a second study, on yellow fever vaccine responses in identical twins.

The sequenced sample was memory (CD45RO+) T cells sorted from blood. These TCRs come from a woman between 18 and 29 years old in good health.

This clonotype has ten or more counts. The rearrangement joins TRBV5-1 to TRBJ2-3; D gene uncertain. V was cut by 0 bases and J by 4 bases, with 9 bases left in between. Germline V gives CDR1 SGHRS, CDR2 YFSETQ. The CDR3 has 14 residues. The CDR3 coding sequence is TGCGCCAGCAGCTTGGGTCTAGACTCAGATACGCAGTATTTT. Its protein is CASSLGLDSDTQYF.

The gene calls are TRBV5-1 and TRBJ2-1; 11 bases align to TRBD2. The CDR3 sequence is 20 residues long. Trimming cost V 4 bases and J 0 bases; bases outside gene matches: 15. Germline assignment: CDR1 SGHRS and CDR2 YFSETQ. The CDR3 sequence: CASSNEGGSGRASSYNEQFF. The DNA of the CDR3 is TGCGCCAGCAGCAACGAGGGAGGTAGCGGGAGGGCGAGCTCCTACAATGAGCAGTTCTTC.

At least ten counts were recorded for this clonotype. This rearrangement joins TRBV29-1 to TRBJ2-3; no reliable D call. The CDR3 length is 15 residues. V lost 3 bases and J lost 1, with 14 bases in between. CDR1 and CDR2 from the germline V gene are SQVTM and ANQGSEA. CDR3 in DNA: TGCAGCGTTGAGTCGGGTTTTAGCCGCACAGATACGCAGTATTTT. Translating it yields CSVESGFSRTDTQYF.

In this sample, this clonotype turned up a few times. The chain combines TRBV5-1 with TRBJ1-1, with D tentatively TRBD1 (6 bases). The CDR3 runs to 14 residues. Germline loops: CDR1 SGHRS, CDR2 YFSETQ. V dropped 5 bases and J dropped 1 base, with 12 bases sitting between them. The CDR3: CASRQEGGNTEAFF. The CDR3 coding sequence is TGCGCCAGCAGACAAGAAGGGGGGAACACTGAAGCTTTCTTT.

At least ten counts were recorded for this clonotype. The chain recombines TRBV21-1 with TRBJ2-5; TRBD1 was called by the table and not checked on the DNA. TRBV21-1 is a pseudogene. The CDR3 runs 17 residues. The CDR3 is CASSKRWTGRGRETQYF. CDR3 in DNA: TGTGCCAGCAGCAAACGCTGGACAGGGAGAGGAAGAGAGACCCAGTACTTC.

This chain connects TRBV5-1 to TRBJ2-5; D is unresolved. Trimming took 1 base from V and 2 from J, leaving 9 bases between them. Germline assignment: CDR1 SGHRS and CDR2 YFSETQ. The CDR3 is 14 residues long. This CDR3 is CASSLLLLQETQYF. The DNA for the CDR3 is TGCGCCAGCAGCTTGTTACTACTGCAAGAGACCCAGTACTTC.

V usage is TRBV14 and J usage is TRBJ2-1; D not certain. The V end was cut by 2 bases, the J end by 4 bases, with 12 bases between. The CDR3 runs 15 residues. Germline CDR1 and CDR2: SGHDN and FVKESK. The CDR3 loop is CASSQYPGLYNEQFF. The CDR3 DNA follows: TGTGCCAGCAGCCAATACCCGGGCCTATACAATGAGCAGTTCTTC.

This clonotype turned up a few times. V and J are TRBV11-2 and TRBJ1-1; D unresolved. This CDR3 contains 15 residues. Trimming shortened V by 5 bases and J by 1 base, and 14 bases separated the two germline ends. The germline gives CDR1 SGHAT, CDR2 FQNNGV. DNA for the CDR3: TGTGCCAGCAGCGGTGACCCCACCGGGAACACTGAAGCTTTCTTT. This translates into CASSGDPTGNTEAFF.

This clonotype turned up a few times. This chain joins TRBV7-2 and TRBJ2-1; weak D call: TRBD2 (5 bases). This CDR3 is 16 amino acids long. Germline V lookup: CDR1 SGHTA, CDR2 FQGNSA. V was shortened by 1 base and J by 5 bases, with 15 bases between the two germline ends. The CDR3 loop is CASSLVIAPGHNEQFF. CDR3 nucleotide sequence: TGTGCCAGCAGCTTAGTTATAGCGCCCGGTCACAATGAGCAGTTCTTC.

There are many counts of this clonotype. The J gene is TRBJ2-3, the V gene TRBV10-3; TRBD2 matches at 12 bases. This CDR3 has 15 amino acids. J gave up 5 bases and V 7 bases, and 7 bases lay outside the gene matches. Per the germline V gene, CDR1 is ENHRY and CDR2 is SYGVKD. The CDR3 sequence: CAITRLAGARDTQYF. In DNA, the CDR3 is TGTGCCATCACCAGACTAGCGGGAGCCCGAGATACGCAGTATTTT.

There are a few counts of this clonotype. V and J are TRBV14 and TRBJ2-6; no reliable D call. The V gene's germline CDR1 is SGHDN and CDR2 FVKESK. The germline V and J ends were trimmed by 4 bases and 4 bases, with 11 bases remaining between them. The CDR3 is made up of 15 amino acids. CDR3 in DNA: TGTGCCAGCAGCCCACAGCTATTAGGGGCCAACGTCCTGACTTTC. Encoded protein: CASSPQLLGANVLTF.

This clonotype was counted a few times. This chain links TRBV20-1 with TRBJ2-3, with 7 bases matching TRBD2. The CDR3 runs 15 residues. Germline V gene sequence: CDR1 DFQATT, CDR2 SNEGSKA (reference sequence). Trimming cost V 3 bases and J 0 bases; bases outside gene matches: 6. This CDR3 reads CSASAAGASTDTQYF. In DNA form, the CDR3 reads TGCAGTGCTAGCGCGGCGGGAGCTAGCACAGATACGCAGTATTTT.

V and J are TRBV24-1 and TRBJ1-5; D is unclear. The CDR3 runs 13 residues. The germline CDR1 and CDR2 sequences are KGHDR and SFDVKD. Trimming removed 4 bases at V and 3 bases at J, with 6 bases between. The CDR3 here is CATSDFDNQPQHF. The CDR3 bases are TGTGCCACCAGTGACTTCGACAATCAGCCCCAGCATTTT.

This clonotype was recorded many times. The CDR3 nucleotides are TGCGCCAGCAGCTTGGGTAAGAACACTGAAGCTTTCTTT. Translating gives CASSLGKNTEAFF. The chain has TRBV5-1 and TRBJ1-1; D ambiguous. CDR3 length: 13 amino acids. Between the trimmed V and J ends, which lost 0 bases and 1 base, there was a span of 4 bases. Germline V gene data show CDR1 as SGHRS and CDR2 as YFSETQ.

This clonotype was recorded at least ten times. The gene calls are TRBV12-3 or TRBV12-4 and TRBJ2-5; 8 bases are shared with TRBD1. The CDR3 runs 12 residues. J lost 5 bases, V lost 6 bases, and 2 bases had no gene match. The CDR3 DNA reads TGTGCCAGCAGCAGGGGGCTGGAGACCCAGTACTTC. Translation gives CASSRGLETQYF.

The sample holds many counts of this clonotype. The V gene is TRBV20-1, the J gene TRBJ2-3; no clear D. CDR1 and CDR2 from the germline V gene are DFQATT and SNEGSKA (reference sequence). V dropped 4 bases and J dropped 1 base, with 18 bases sitting between them. The CDR3 runs to 16 residues. The CDR3 reads CSAIPAEQFGTDTQYF. DNA for the CDR3: TGCAGTGCTATCCCCGCGGAACAGTTCGGCACAGATACGCAGTATTTT.

The chain carries TRBV29-1 and TRBJ1-2; D remains ambiguous. Per the germline V gene, CDR1 is SQVTM and CDR2 is ANQGSEA. The CDR3 consists of 9 residues. V gave up 1 base and J gave up 8 bases, with 2 bases separating them. The CDR3 spells CSVEGGYTF. For the CDR3, the DNA is TGCAGCGTTGAAGGCGGCTACACCTTC.